Sequencing of this TCR beta chain was carried out in a study of blood T cell repertoires in COVID-19. Germline lookup yields CDR1 SGHNT and CDR2 YENEEA. The CDR3 has 16 residues. Unmatched junction bases numbered 7, after V lost 3 bases and J lost 1 base. Sequencing was performed with immunoSEQ multiplex PCR; in TCRdb, only in-frame clones are kept and a portion is missing. The repertoire holds approximately 260,000 clones, with around nine tenths as singletons. This receptor was identified in an older woman who had recovered from COVID-19. Material: PBMCs or T cells enriched from blood (not recorded which). This sequence joins TRBV11-3 and TRBJ1-1; the match to TRBD1 covers 8 bases. The CDR3 loop reads CASSFAGGAQNTEAFF. The DNA of the CDR3 is TGTGCCAGCAGCTTTGCAGGGGGCGCTCAGAACACTGAAGCTTTCTTT.